The clone carrying this TCR beta chain was seen a single time. The patients chosen for sequencing had shown expansion of CD8+CD57+ cells (detected by flow cytometry). This record belongs to a study of CD8+CD57+ T cells in acquired aplastic anemia. Profiling of TCR beta VDJ combinations and CDR3 sequences used genomic DNA as template. TCRdb analysed the reads with MiXCR anew, one entry per CDR3 protein. In the table there are about 260,000 distinct CDR3 sequences, approximately 82% of which are singletons. Per germline, CDR1 SGHTA and CDR2 FQGTGA. Trimming shortened V by 5 bases and J by 9 bases, and 23 bases separated the two germline ends. CDR3 size: 16 residues.

V usage is TRBV7-3 and J usage is TRBJ2-1; D assignment may be TRBD1 or TRBD2 (6 bases each). The sequenced sample was sorted CD4+, CD8+, or CD8+CD57+ T cells (not recorded which) from PBMCs. The sequence derives from a human donor with aplastic anemia. CDR3 residues: CASSLERGGTWGEQFF. In nucleotides, the CDR3 is TGTGCCAGCAGCCTTGAAAGAGGGGGGACCTGGGGTGAGCAGTTCTTC.